This T cell receptor (beta chain) came from a study of blood T cell repertoires in COVID-19. Clones were sequenced by immunoSEQ multiplex PCR, and TCRdb holds only the in-frame ones, with some missing. The sample contains approximately 320,000 clones, 90% of which appear only once. Allocation to cohorts depended on clinical history reported by the participants. The source material was PBMCs or T cells enriched from blood (not recorded which). The source of this sequence is a man aged 55 to 70 who had recovered from COVID-19.

CDR3 nucleotide sequence: TGTGCCAGCAGCTTAGACACAGGGTTTACTGAAGCTTTCTTT. Translation: CASSLDTGFTEAFF. The J gene is TRBJ1-1, the V gene TRBV7-9; possible D gene TRBD1, 6 bases. The germline CDR1 and CDR2 sequences are SEHNR and FQNEAQ (reference sequence). The CDR3 runs to 14 residues. The V end was cut by 1 base, the J end by 5 bases, with 11 bases between.